The following is a T cell receptor (beta chain) sequence with its context. Its antigen remains unknown. Per germline, CDR1 MNHNS and CDR2 SASEGT. This CDR3 is built from 15 residues. Trimming removed 6 bases from V and 3 bases from J, with 17 bases in between. Use of 60 Vbeta and 13 Jbeta primers characterized the PCR. Assay used: immunoSEQ multiplex PCR; TCRdb lists only in-frame clones, some missing. The sample yields almost 80,000 clones, under 80% seen once. This entry comes from a study of cytomegalovirus exposure and HLA in healthy donors. General study findings and limits: Most TCR sequences showed up rarely, but some public TCRs showed up in many donors. Reported performance of the classifier showed diagnosis of cytomegalovirus status with high specificity and sensitivity.

The V and J genes are TRBV6-1 and TRBJ2-5, with D perhaps matching TRBD1 (6 bases). Source material: PBMCs. The sequence was obtained from a woman aged 50 to 60 in good health and CMV-seropositive. CDR3 region: CASSLRGSSEETQYF. The CDR3 nucleotides are TGTGCCAGCAGCTTGAGGGGGAGCAGTGAAGAGACCCAGTACTTC.